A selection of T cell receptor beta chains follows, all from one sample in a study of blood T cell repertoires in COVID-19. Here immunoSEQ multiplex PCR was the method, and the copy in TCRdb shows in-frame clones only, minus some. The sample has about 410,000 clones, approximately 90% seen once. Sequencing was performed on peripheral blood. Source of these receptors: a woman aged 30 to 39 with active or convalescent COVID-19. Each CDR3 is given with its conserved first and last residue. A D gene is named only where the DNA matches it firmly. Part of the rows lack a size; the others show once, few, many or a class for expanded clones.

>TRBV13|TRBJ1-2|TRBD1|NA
CASSRTQDREANYGYTF
TGTGCCAGCAGCCGAACGCAGGACAGGGAAGCTAACTATGGCTACACCTTC
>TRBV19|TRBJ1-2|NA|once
CASSSKWGGGARHYGYTF
TGTGCCAGTAGCTCAAAGTGGGGCGGGGGCGCCCGGCACTATGGCTACACCTTC
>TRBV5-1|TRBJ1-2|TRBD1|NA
CASSFNGQALYYGYTF
TGCGCCAGCAGCTTTAACGGACAGGCCTTATACTATGGCTACACCTTC
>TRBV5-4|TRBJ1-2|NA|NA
CASSLYGGGYTF
TGTGCCAGCAGCTTGTATGGCGGTGGCTACACCTTC
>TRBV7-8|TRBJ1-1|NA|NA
CASSLALPGQMNTEAFF
TGTGCCAGCAGCTTAGCGCTCCCAGGGCAGATGAACACTGAAGCTTTCTTT
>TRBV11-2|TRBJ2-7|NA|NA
CASSLVRTEGSNEQYF
TGTGCCAGCAGCTTAGTTCGAACAGAGGGTTCCAACGAGCAGTACTTC
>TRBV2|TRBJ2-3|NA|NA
CASRYSETDTQYF
TGTGCCAGCAGATACTCGGAGACAGATACGCAGTATTTT
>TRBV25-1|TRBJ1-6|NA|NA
CASSDGHFPLHF
TGTGCCAGCAGTGATGGCCATTTCCCCCTCCACTTT
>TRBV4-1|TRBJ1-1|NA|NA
CASSHRVSTEAFF
TGCGCCAGCAGCCATCGGGTTAGTACTGAAGCTTTCTTT
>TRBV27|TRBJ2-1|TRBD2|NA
CASSLGLADNEQFF
TGTGCCAGCAGTTTAGGACTAGCGGACAATGAGCAGTTCTTC
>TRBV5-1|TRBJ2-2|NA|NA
CASSLQGTGELFF
TGCGCCAGCAGCTTGCAGGGAACCGGGGAGCTGTTTTTT
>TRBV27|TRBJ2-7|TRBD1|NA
CASSPDRARSYEQYF
TGTGCCAGCAGTCCGGACAGGGCCCGCTCCTACGAGCAGTACTTC
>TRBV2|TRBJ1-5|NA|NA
CASRQGSNQPQHF
TGTGCCAGCCGTCAGGGCAGCAATCAGCCCCAGCATTTT
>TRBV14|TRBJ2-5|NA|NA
CASSQGLETQYF
TGTGCCAGCAGCCAAGGGCTAGAGACCCAGTACTTC
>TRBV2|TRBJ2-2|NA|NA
CASRKLATKVNTGELFF
TGTGCCAGCAGGAAACTAGCAACTAAAGTGAACACCGGGGAGCTGTTTTTT
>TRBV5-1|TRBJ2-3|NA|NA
CASSFWGQGDTQYF
TGCGCCAGCAGCTTCTGGGGGCAGGGAGATACGCAGTATTTT
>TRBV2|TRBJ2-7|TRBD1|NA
CASTESTGSNYEQYF
TGTGCCAGCACGGAGTCGACAGGGAGTAACTACGAGCAGTACTTC
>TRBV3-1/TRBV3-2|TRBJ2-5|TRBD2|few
CASSPSKTSGSILETQYF
TGTGCCAGCAGCCCCAGTAAGACTAGCGGGAGTATTCTGGAGACCCAGTACTTC
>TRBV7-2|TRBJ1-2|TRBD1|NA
CASSPRQGGIYGYTF
TGTGCCAGCAGCCCCCGACAGGGGGGGATCTATGGCTACACCTTC
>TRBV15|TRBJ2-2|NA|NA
CATSGTSNTGELFF
TGTGCCACCAGTGGGACATCGAACACCGGGGAGCTGTTTTTT
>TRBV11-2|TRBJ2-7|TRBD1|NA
CASSRGTGADRQYF
TGTGCCAGCAGCAGAGGGACAGGCGCCGACCGGCAGTACTTC
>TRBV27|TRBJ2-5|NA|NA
CASSWGLGREETQYF
TGTGCCAGCAGTTGGGGTCTAGGGCGGGAAGAGACCCAGTACTTC
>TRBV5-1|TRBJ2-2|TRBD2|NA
CASSTAVAGGPSTGELFF
TGCGCCAGCAGCACTGCGGTAGCGGGGGGGCCCTCCACCGGGGAGCTGTTTTTT
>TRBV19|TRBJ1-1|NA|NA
CASTRTGTSDRGEAFF
TGTGCCAGTACTCGAACCGGGACATCTGATCGGGGTGAAGCTTTCTTT
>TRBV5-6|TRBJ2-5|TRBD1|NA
CASSLPGTDQETQYF
TGTGCCAGCAGCTTGCCGGGGACAGACCAAGAGACCCAGTACTTC
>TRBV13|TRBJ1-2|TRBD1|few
CASSLRQGLGNYGGYTF
TGTGCCAGCAGTCTGAGACAGGGGTTAGGTAACTATGGCGGCTACACCTTC
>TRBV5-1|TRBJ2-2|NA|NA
CASSLKSGTGELFF
TGCGCCAGCAGCTTGAAAAGCGGCACCGGGGAGCTGTTTTTT
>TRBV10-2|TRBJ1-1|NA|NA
CASSESGANTEAFF
TGCGCCAGCAGTGAGTCGGGGGCGAACACTGAAGCTTTCTTT
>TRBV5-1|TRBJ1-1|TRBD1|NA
CASSLASGGTEAFF
TGCGCCAGCAGCTTGGCCTCAGGGGGGACTGAAGCTTTCTTT
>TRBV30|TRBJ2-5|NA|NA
CAWDGGGSETQYF
TGTGCCTGGGACGGTGGAGGTTCGGAGACCCAGTACTTC
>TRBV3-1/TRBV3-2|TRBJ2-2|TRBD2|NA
CASSQTGGPGTGELFF
TGTGCCAGCAGCCAAACGGGGGGGCCGGGTACCGGGGAGCTGTTTTTT